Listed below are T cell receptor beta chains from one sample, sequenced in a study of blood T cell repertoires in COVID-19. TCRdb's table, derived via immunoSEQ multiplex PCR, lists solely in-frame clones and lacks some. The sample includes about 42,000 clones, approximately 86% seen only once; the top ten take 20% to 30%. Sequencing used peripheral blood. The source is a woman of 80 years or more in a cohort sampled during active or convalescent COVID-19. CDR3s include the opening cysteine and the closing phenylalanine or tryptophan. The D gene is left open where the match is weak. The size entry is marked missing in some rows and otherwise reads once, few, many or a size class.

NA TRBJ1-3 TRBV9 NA TGTGCCAGCAGCGTAGGTCGGACAGCTGGAAACACCATATATTTT CASSVGRTAGNTIYF
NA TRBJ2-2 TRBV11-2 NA TGTGCCAGCAGCTTAGACAGGGCTCCCACCGGGGAGCTGTTTTTT CASSLDRAPTGELFF
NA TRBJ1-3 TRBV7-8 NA TGTGCCAGCCGCTCAACGGGGGGGCTAGGAAACACCATATATTTT CASRSTGGLGNTIYF
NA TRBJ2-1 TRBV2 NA TGTGCCACCGTGGGGCGGCGACGGAATGAGCAGTTCTTC CATVGRRRNEQFF
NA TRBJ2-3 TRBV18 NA TGTGCCAGCTCACCACCGTATAACACAGATACGCAGTATTTT CASSPPYNTDTQYF
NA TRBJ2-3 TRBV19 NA TGTGCCAGTAGTAACCCATCAAGCGGGACAGATACGCAGTATTTT CASSNPSSGTDTQYF
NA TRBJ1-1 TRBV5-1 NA TGCGCCAGCAGCGCCGGTCGGGACACTGAAGCTTTCTTT CASSAGRDTEAFF
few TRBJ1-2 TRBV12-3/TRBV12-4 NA TGTGCCAGCAGTTTAGGCCAGAACTATGGCTACACCTTC CASSLGQNYGYTF
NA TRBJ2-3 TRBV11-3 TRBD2 TGTGCCAGCAGTCAAGGTAGCGGGAGAGGCACAGATACGCAGTATTTT CASSQGSGRGTDTQYF
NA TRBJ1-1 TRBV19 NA TGTGCCAGTAGTAACCCCGGGGATCGGGGGGGGAACACTGAAGCTTTCTTT CASSNPGDRGGNTEAFF
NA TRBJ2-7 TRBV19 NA TGTGCCAGTAGTATGTGGGAGAGCTCCTACGAGCAGTACTTC CASSMWESSYEQYF
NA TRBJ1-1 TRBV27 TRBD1 TGTGCCAGCAGTATACCAGGGGGCCGTGGAGCTTTCTTT CASSIPGGRGAFF
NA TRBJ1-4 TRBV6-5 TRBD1 TGTGCCAGCAGTCCAAACAGGGGGCGCGGGGAAAAACTGTTTTTT CASSPNRGRGEKLFF
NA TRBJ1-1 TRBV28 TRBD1 TGTGCCAGCAGTTCGGGACAGATCTCAGCTTTCTTT CASSSGQISAFF
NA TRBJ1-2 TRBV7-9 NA TGTGCCAGCAGCCTTCGGCCAGGACTAATAGGCTACACCTTC CASSLRPGLIGYTF
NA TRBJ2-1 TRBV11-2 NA TGTGCCAGCAGCTCGGACAGCTCCTACAATGAGCAGTTCTTC CASSSDSSYNEQFF
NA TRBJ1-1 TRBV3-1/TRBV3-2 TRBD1 TGTGCCAGCAGCCAGGGACAGGGGGTTGTTGAAGCTTTCTTT CASSQGQGVVEAFF
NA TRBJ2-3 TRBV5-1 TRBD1 TGCGCCAGCAGCTTGACCGGACAGGACCACAGGGGTACGCAGTATTTT CASSLTGQDHRGTQYF
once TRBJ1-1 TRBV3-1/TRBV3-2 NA TGTGCCAGCAGCCAAGACAGGGGCGGCACTGAAGCTTTCTTT CASSQDRGGTEAFF
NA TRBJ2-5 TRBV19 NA TGTGCCAGTAGTATCCTGGGCACGGAAGAGACCCAGTACTTC CASSILGTEETQYF
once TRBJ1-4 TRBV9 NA TGTGCCAGCAGCGTAGGGGGGCGGACCCATGAAAAACTGTTTTTT CASSVGGRTHEKLFF
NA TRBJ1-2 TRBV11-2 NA TGTGCCAGCAGCTTAGGGACAGCGTATGGCTACACCTTC CASSLGTAYGYTF
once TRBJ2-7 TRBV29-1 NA TGCAGCGTTGATAAGGGAGCCCACGAGCAGTACTTC CSVDKGAHEQYF
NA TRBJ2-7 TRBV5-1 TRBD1 TGCGCCAGCAGCTTAGGACAGGGGTTCTCCTACGAGCAGTACTTC CASSLGQGFSYEQYF
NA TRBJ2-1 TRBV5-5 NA TGTGCCAGCAGCTCGCGGGGTAGCTCCTACAATGAGCAGTTCTTC CASSSRGSSYNEQFF
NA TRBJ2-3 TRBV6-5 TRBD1 TGTGCCAGCGCCTTGGAACAGGGGTTAGGGGATACGCAGTATTTT CASALEQGLGDTQYF